This TCR beta chain was sequenced for a study of OX40 agonist ivuxolimab in advanced cancers. CDR1 is SQVTM and CDR2 is ANQGSEA in the germline V gene. V lost 2 bases, J lost 7 bases, and 12 bases lay in between. The CDR3 loop spans 13 amino acids. Libraries were prepared by immunoSEQ multiplex PCR; TCRdb keeps only in-frame clonotypes and omits some of them. The repertoire holds tens of thousands of clones, approximately 92% seen once, with around 0.3% in the top ten. Sequencing used CD4+ or CD8+ T cells sorted from blood, obtained in a trial of the OX40 agonist ivuxolimab. The V gene is TRBV29-1, the J gene TRBJ2-1; D is unresolved. The clonotype comes from an adult with an advanced solid tumor such as melanoma, head and neck, liver or kidney cancer. The CDR3 loop reads CSVESTLGNEQFF. The CDR3 nucleotides read TGCAGCGTTGAAAGCACGCTGGGGAATGAGCAGTTCTTC.